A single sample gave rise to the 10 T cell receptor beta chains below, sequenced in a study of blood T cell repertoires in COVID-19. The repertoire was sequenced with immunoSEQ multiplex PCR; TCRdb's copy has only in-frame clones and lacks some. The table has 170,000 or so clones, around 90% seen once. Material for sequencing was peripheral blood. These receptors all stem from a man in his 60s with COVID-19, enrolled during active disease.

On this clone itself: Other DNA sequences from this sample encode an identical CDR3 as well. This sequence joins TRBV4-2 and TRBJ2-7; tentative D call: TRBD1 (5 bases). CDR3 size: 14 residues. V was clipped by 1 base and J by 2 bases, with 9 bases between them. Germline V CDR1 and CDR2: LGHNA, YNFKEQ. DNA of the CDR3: TGTGCCAGCAGCCAAGGGCAGGGAACCTACGAGCAGTACTTC. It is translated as CASSQGQGTYEQYF.

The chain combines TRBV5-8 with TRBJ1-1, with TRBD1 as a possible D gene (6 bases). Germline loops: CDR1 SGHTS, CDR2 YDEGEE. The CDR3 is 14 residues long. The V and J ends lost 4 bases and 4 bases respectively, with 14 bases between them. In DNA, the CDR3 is TGTGCCAGCAGCCAGAGGGGGGGGAGCACTGAAGCTTTCTTT. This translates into CASSQRGGSTEAFF.

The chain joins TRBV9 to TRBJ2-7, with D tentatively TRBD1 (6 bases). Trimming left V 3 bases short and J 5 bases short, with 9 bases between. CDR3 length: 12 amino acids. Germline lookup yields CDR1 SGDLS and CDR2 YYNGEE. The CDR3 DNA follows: TGTGCCAGCAGCGCCAGGGGTGACGAGCAGTACTTC. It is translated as CASSARGDEQYF.

DNA of the CDR3: TGCGCCAGCAGCTTGTTGGGTAGCGGATACGAGCAGTACTTC. Encoded protein: CASSLLGSGYEQYF. The chain links TRBV5-1 to TRBJ2-7; a weak D match, TRBD2 (6 bases). V was trimmed by 1 base and J by 4 bases, leaving 12 bases between them. Germline CDR1 SGHRS, CDR2 YFSETQ. This CDR3 region has 14 residues.

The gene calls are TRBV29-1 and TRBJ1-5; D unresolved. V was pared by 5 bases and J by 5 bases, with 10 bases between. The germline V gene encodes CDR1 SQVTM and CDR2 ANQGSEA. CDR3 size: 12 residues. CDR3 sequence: CSVSMSDQPQHF. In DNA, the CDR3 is TGCAGCGTTTCTATGTCCGATCAGCCCCAGCATTTT.

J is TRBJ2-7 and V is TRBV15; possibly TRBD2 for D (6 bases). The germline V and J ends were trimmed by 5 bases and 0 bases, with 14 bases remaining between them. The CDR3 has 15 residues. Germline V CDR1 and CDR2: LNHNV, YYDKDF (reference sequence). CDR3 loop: CATSHGGTSSYEQYF. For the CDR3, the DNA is TGTGCCACCAGCCACGGCGGGACGAGCTCCTACGAGCAGTACTTC.

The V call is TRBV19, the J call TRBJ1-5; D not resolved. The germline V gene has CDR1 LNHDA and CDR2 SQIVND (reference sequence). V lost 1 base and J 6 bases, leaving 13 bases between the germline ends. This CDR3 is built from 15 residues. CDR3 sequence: CASSIVLHSGQPQHF. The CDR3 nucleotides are TGTGCCAGTAGTATAGTATTGCACTCAGGTCAGCCCCAGCATTTT. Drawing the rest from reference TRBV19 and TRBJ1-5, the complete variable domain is DGGITQSPKYLFRKEGQNVTLSCEQNLNHDAMYWYRQDPGQGLRLIYYSQIVNDFQKGDIAEGYSVSREKKESFPLTVTSAQKNPTAFYLCASSIVLHSGQPQHFGDGTRLSIL.

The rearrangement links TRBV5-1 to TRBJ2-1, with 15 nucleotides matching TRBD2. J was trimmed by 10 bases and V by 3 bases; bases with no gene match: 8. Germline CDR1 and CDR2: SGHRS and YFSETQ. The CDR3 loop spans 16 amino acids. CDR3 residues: CASSSRTSGGAGEQFF. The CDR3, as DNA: TGCGCCAGCAGCTCCCGGACTAGCGGGGGGGCAGGCGAGCAGTTCTTC.

The CDR3 loop reads CASSLAAGRTNTEAFF. The CDR3 nucleotides read TGTGCCAGCAGCTTAGCCGCGGGACGGACGAACACTGAAGCTTTCTTT. The V gene is TRBV7-2, the J gene TRBJ1-1; D is perhaps TRBD1 (5 bases). The germline gives CDR1 SGHTA, CDR2 FQGNSA. There are 16 residues in the CDR3. V lost 0 bases and J lost 1, with 12 bases in between.

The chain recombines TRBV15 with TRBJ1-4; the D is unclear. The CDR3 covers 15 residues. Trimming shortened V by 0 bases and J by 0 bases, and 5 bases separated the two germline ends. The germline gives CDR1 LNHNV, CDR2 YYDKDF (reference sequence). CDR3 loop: CATSRDPATNEKLFF. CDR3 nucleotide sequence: TGTGCCACCAGCAGAGACCCTGCAACTAATGAAAAACTGTTTTTT.